This is a list of T cell receptor beta chains from one sample in a study of cytomegalovirus exposure and HLA in healthy donors. Repertoires were generated with immunoSEQ multiplex PCR, while TCRdb's copy carries only in-frame clones and drops some. The table shows about 150,000 clones, with roughly 10% occurring only once. Sequencing input: PBMCs. The receptors originated from a man aged 50-60 years in good health and CMV-seronegative. Each CDR3 is given without its conserved first and last residue. Rows may omit the clone size; those that give it use once, few, many or a size class.

clone_size j_call v_call cdr3_aa
few TRBJ2-7 TRBV6-5 ASSSPGQISYEQY
- TRBJ2-7 TRBV7-2 ASTLTGGFDEQY
- TRBJ1-5 TRBV6-6 ASSYPTEDQPQH
few TRBJ1-3 TRBV2 ASSERQNSGNTIY
- TRBJ2-1 TRBV7-2 ASSLVLGQGFNEQF
- TRBJ2-7 TRBV10-2 ASREIGTSGGSYEQY
few TRBJ1-1 TRBV9 ASSVAGAGGSTEAF
few TRBJ2-5 TRBV7-9 ASSPGSSGQETQY
- TRBJ2-7 TRBV2 ASTQRAGGSDEQY
few TRBJ2-2 TRBV27 ASSLRAVRSRGTGELF
few TRBJ2-3 TRBV28 ASSLGESTDTQY
few TRBJ2-1 TRBV6-6 ASSDRFRRSQF
few TRBJ2-3 TRBV9 ASSASLTTGKDTQY
- TRBJ2-5 TRBV30 AWKTSGETQY
few TRBJ1-1 TRBV4-1 ASSQDGQGGTEAF
- TRBJ1-2 TRBV6-5 ASSLEQGAGGYT
few TRBJ2-3 TRBV5-1 ASRDRETDTQY
- TRBJ1-6 TRBV6-4 ASSALGQGANSPLH
- TRBJ2-7 TRBV19 ASSEGGYEQY
- TRBJ1-1 TRBV27 ASSGGAVGTEAF
- TRBJ2-1 TRBV7-3 ASSLGNSGSLVEQF
few TRBJ1-5 TRBV19 ASSGGQVDQPQH
few TRBJ2-1 TRBV25-1 ASSSSDRGRHNEQF
- TRBJ1-1 TRBV7-8 ASSTPDRNEAF
- TRBJ1-5 TRBV5-8 ASSLGLQVNQPQH
- TRBJ2-3 TRBV19 ASSNTPTDTQY
few TRBJ1-1 TRBV27 ASSLDRGLSEAF
- TRBJ2-2 TRBV10-1 ASSDMGQNTGELF
few TRBJ2-5 TRBV5-6 ASSLGTWETQY
- TRBJ1-1 TRBV11-2 ASSSSPGLNTEAF
few TRBJ2-2 TRBV9 ASSVGGGRAVTGELF
few TRBJ1-2 TRBV5-1 ASSFEGASGGYT
few TRBJ1-5 TRBV12-5 ASGLLYVSGGNQPQH
- TRBJ2-5 TRBV9 ASSPRGENQETQY
- TRBJ2-5 TRBV7-2 ASSLRQPSGRVETQY
- TRBJ2-7 TRBV7-9 ASSLFSGASYEQY
many TRBJ1-1 TRBV5-6 ASGGVPNTEAF
- TRBJ1-3 TRBV6-5 ASSLTYSGNTIY
few TRBJ2-3 TRBV6-6 ASSLGQGRDTQY
many TRBJ2-3 TRBV5-1 ASSLLAGSTDTQY
- TRBJ1-5 TRBV2 ASRQVGSNQPQH
- TRBJ2-7 TRBV2 ASHPGGRDYEQY
few TRBJ1-5 TRBV20-1 SARDRHREH
- TRBJ1-1 TRBV20-1 SAEGDDEAF
few TRBJ1-1 TRBV10-2 ASSLQNMNTEAF
few TRBJ2-3 TRBV2 ASSWALSDTQY
few TRBJ1-1 TRBV19 ASTPGQGAVKAEAF
- TRBJ1-5 TRBV19 ASSWDKLSNQPQH
- TRBJ2-1 TRBV5-1 ASSLYGQGSYNEQF
few TRBJ2-7 TRBV27 ASSLGLRSF
- TRBJ1-1 TRBV12-5 ASGPSTGMRAF